These T cell receptor beta chains were read from a single sample in a study of T cells in Graves' hyperthyroidism and ophthalmopathy. One entry per CDR3 protein results from TCRdb running MiXCR on the multiplex PCR reads. The top ten clones hold about 34% of a sample with about 640,000 distinct CDR3 sequences, less than 25% of them seen once. The sample comprised blood. These receptors were taken from a man aged 30-40 years with Graves' ophthalmopathy. The CDR3 runs from the conserved cysteine through the conserved F or W. A D gene is named only where the DNA matches it firmly. The size of a clone is reported for some rows only, either as once, few or many, or as a class for expanded clones.

abundance: -
j_gene: TRBJ2-5
v_gene: TRBV7-8
d_gene: TRBD1
CDR3nt: TGTGCCAGCAGCCCAACTCGACAGGGAAAGACCCAGTACTTC
CDR3aa: CASSPTRQGKTQYF

abundance: few
j_gene: TRBJ2-7
v_gene: TRBV6-1
d_gene: -
CDR3nt: TGTGCCAGCAACGAGGGCCGCTACGAGCAGTACTTC
CDR3aa: CASNEGRYEQYF

abundance: many
j_gene: TRBJ1-1
v_gene: TRBV5-1
d_gene: TRBD1
CDR3nt: TGCGCCAGCAGCTCCCGACAGGGATTGAACACTGAAGCTTTCTTT
CDR3aa: CASSSRQGLNTEAFF

abundance: few
j_gene: TRBJ2-7
v_gene: TRBV13
d_gene: TRBD1
CDR3nt: TGTGCCAGCAGCTCGGGACAGTTACTTGAGCAGTACTTC
CDR3aa: CASSSGQLLEQYF

abundance: -
j_gene: TRBJ1-5
v_gene: TRBV4-1
d_gene: -
CDR3nt: TGCGCCAGCAGCCAGTTCCCGGAGAGCAATCAGCCCCAGCATTTT
CDR3aa: CASSQFPESNQPQHF

abundance: -
j_gene: TRBJ2-7
v_gene: TRBV28
d_gene: TRBD2
CDR3nt: TGTGCCAGCAGCCTTAGAATTGGACTAGCGGGAAGACTCTCCTACGAGCAGTACTTC
CDR3aa: CASSLRIGLAGRLSYEQYF

abundance: many
j_gene: TRBJ1-1
v_gene: TRBV28
d_gene: TRBD1
CDR3nt: TGTGCCAGCAGTTTGGGACAGTGGAAGGACACTGAAGCTTTCTTT
CDR3aa: CASSLGQWKDTEAFF

abundance: many
j_gene: TRBJ1-5
v_gene: TRBV30
d_gene: TRBD1
CDR3nt: TGTGCCTGGAGTCCTCCAGACAGGGTGAATCAGCCCCAGCATTTT
CDR3aa: CAWSPPDRVNQPQHF

abundance: few
j_gene: TRBJ2-7
v_gene: TRBV12-3/TRBV12-4
d_gene: -
CDR3nt: TGTGCCAGCAGCCTCCCGGGGAAATCGGACGAGCAGTACTTC
CDR3aa: CASSLPGKSDEQYF

abundance: -
j_gene: TRBJ2-1
v_gene: TRBV30
d_gene: TRBD2
CDR3nt: TGTGCCTGGGTTCCCCGACTAGCGGGAGGCGACAATGAGCAGTTCTTC
CDR3aa: CAWVPRLAGGDNEQFF

abundance: few
j_gene: TRBJ1-2
v_gene: TRBV7-9
d_gene: -
CDR3nt: TGTGCCAGCAGCCCCTTCCGGGACACTGATAACTATGGCTACACCTTC
CDR3aa: CASSPFRDTDNYGYTF

abundance: many
j_gene: TRBJ2-1
v_gene: TRBV7-2
d_gene: TRBD2
CDR3nt: TGTGCCAGCAGCTCCCGAGGGGCGGGAGTCTACAATGAGCAGTTCTTC
CDR3aa: CASSSRGAGVYNEQFF

abundance: many
j_gene: TRBJ2-7
v_gene: TRBV5-1
d_gene: TRBD1
CDR3nt: TGCGCCAGCAGCCAACTGACAGGGGCCTACGAGCAGTACTTC
CDR3aa: CASSQLTGAYEQYF

abundance: few
j_gene: TRBJ2-7
v_gene: TRBV24-1
d_gene: TRBD1
CDR3nt: TGTGCCACCAGTGCAGGGGGAAGCTCCTACGAGCAGTACTTC
CDR3aa: CATSAGGSSYEQYF

abundance: many
j_gene: TRBJ2-2
v_gene: TRBV2
d_gene: -
CDR3nt: TGTGCCAGCAGAAGCACCGGGGAGCTGTTTTTT
CDR3aa: CASRSTGELFF

abundance: many
j_gene: TRBJ1-1
v_gene: TRBV30
d_gene: TRBD1
CDR3nt: TGTGCCTGGAGAAGACAGGGATCGAACACTGAAGCTTTCTTT
CDR3aa: CAWRRQGSNTEAFF

abundance: -
j_gene: TRBJ2-1
v_gene: TRBV11-3
d_gene: TRBD1
CDR3nt: TGTGCCAGCAGCTTAGTCGCCGGGACAGGGTCCCTCGAGCAGTTCTTC
CDR3aa: CASSLVAGTGSLEQFF

abundance: many
j_gene: TRBJ2-1
v_gene: TRBV28
d_gene: TRBD2
CDR3nt: TGTGCCAGCAATCGAGTGGCTAGCGGGCAGAGCTCCTACAATGAGCAGTTCTTC
CDR3aa: CASNRVASGQSSYNEQFF

abundance: few
j_gene: TRBJ2-1
v_gene: TRBV29-1
d_gene: -
CDR3nt: TGCAGCGTTGAGGGGGGAGGCCAAGAAAGGACCTACAATGAGCAGTTCTTC
CDR3aa: CSVEGGGQERTYNEQFF

abundance: few
j_gene: TRBJ1-1
v_gene: TRBV6-1
d_gene: -
CDR3nt: TGTGCCAGCAGTCTATCGGGGAATATGAACACTGAAGCTTTCTTT
CDR3aa: CASSLSGNMNTEAFF

abundance: few
j_gene: TRBJ2-1
v_gene: TRBV20-1
d_gene: -
CDR3nt: TGCAGTGCTAGAGATTGGTTGCGGGAAGGGTCGTCTGAGCAGTTCTTC
CDR3aa: CSARDWLREGSSEQFF

abundance: many
j_gene: TRBJ2-1
v_gene: TRBV11-2
d_gene: -
CDR3nt: TGTGCCAGCAGCCCCCGGGTTGAGCAGTTCTTC
CDR3aa: CASSPRVEQFF

abundance: -
j_gene: TRBJ2-1
v_gene: TRBV12-3/TRBV12-4
d_gene: TRBD2
CDR3nt: TGTGCCAGCAATCGGGAGGGGGGCGGCTACAATGAGCAGTTCTTC
CDR3aa: CASNREGGGYNEQFF

abundance: -
j_gene: TRBJ2-2
v_gene: TRBV7-3
d_gene: -
CDR3nt: TGTGCCAGCAGCTTGTGGACATCTAACACCGGGGAGCTGTTTTTT
CDR3aa: CASSLWTSNTGELFF

abundance: few
j_gene: TRBJ2-4
v_gene: TRBV3-1
d_gene: -
CDR3nt: TGTGCCAGCAGCCAAGGAAGCGGGCTAGCCAAAAACATTCAGTACTTC
CDR3aa: CASSQGSGLAKNIQYF

abundance: many
j_gene: TRBJ2-3
v_gene: TRBV3-1
d_gene: -
CDR3nt: TGTGCCAGCAGCCCCTCATGGACAGTCGAAAGCACAGATACGCAGTATTTT
CDR3aa: CASSPSWTVESTDTQYF

abundance: many
j_gene: TRBJ2-7
v_gene: TRBV7-2
d_gene: -
CDR3nt: TGTGCCAGCAGCTTAGCGGGAGGGGGCTACGAGCAGTACTTC
CDR3aa: CASSLAGGGYEQYF

abundance: -
j_gene: TRBJ2-6
v_gene: TRBV30
d_gene: TRBD1
CDR3nt: TGTGCCTGGAGTAGGGACAGGGTTTCCTCTGGGGCCAACGTCCTGACTTTC
CDR3aa: CAWSRDRVSSGANVLTF

abundance: many
j_gene: TRBJ1-5
v_gene: TRBV6-5
d_gene: -
CDR3nt: TGTGCCAGCAGTTACTCGCAAGATCAATATAGCAATCAGCCCCAGCATTTT
CDR3aa: CASSYSQDQYSNQPQHF

abundance: many
j_gene: TRBJ2-5
v_gene: TRBV12-3/TRBV12-4
d_gene: -
CDR3nt: TGTGCCAGCAGTTTAACAGGGCTGGGGGAGACCCAGTACTTC
CDR3aa: CASSLTGLGETQYF

abundance: few
j_gene: TRBJ2-7
v_gene: TRBV10-3
d_gene: TRBD1
CDR3nt: TGTGCCATCAGTGAGTCCACAGGGGCTGCCTACGAGCAGTACTTC
CDR3aa: CAISESTGAAYEQYF

abundance: -
j_gene: TRBJ2-3
v_gene: TRBV7-2
d_gene: -
CDR3nt: TGTGCCAGCAGCCTAAAGAGGAGGGTAGATACGCAGTATTTT
CDR3aa: CASSLKRRVDTQYF

abundance: many
j_gene: TRBJ2-7
v_gene: TRBV28
d_gene: -
CDR3nt: -
CDR3aa: CASILASGSYEQYF

abundance: few
j_gene: TRBJ2-7
v_gene: TRBV29-1
d_gene: TRBD2
CDR3nt: TGCAGCGCCTCGGGGGGGACGTCCTACGAGCAGTACTTC
CDR3aa: CSASGGTSYEQYF

abundance: many
j_gene: TRBJ2-7
v_gene: TRBV5-1
d_gene: -
CDR3nt: TGCGCCAGCAGCTTGGTCCCCGGGGGAGCCTACGAGCAGTACTTC
CDR3aa: CASSLVPGGAYEQYF

abundance: many
j_gene: TRBJ2-3
v_gene: TRBV7-9
d_gene: -
CDR3nt: TGTGCCAGCAGCGAGCGCGGCATCACAGATACGCAGTATTTT
CDR3aa: CASSERGITDTQYF

abundance: few
j_gene: TRBJ2-3
v_gene: TRBV7-2
d_gene: -
CDR3nt: TGTGCCAGCAGCTCCCAACTCGGAGGAGATACGCAGTATTTT
CDR3aa: CASSSQLGGDTQYF

abundance: many
j_gene: TRBJ1-5
v_gene: TRBV7-2
d_gene: TRBD1
CDR3nt: TGTGCCAGCAGCCTGGGACAGGCGAGGCAGCCCCAGCATTTT
CDR3aa: CASSLGQARQPQHF

abundance: -
j_gene: TRBJ2-7
v_gene: TRBV2
d_gene: TRBD2
CDR3nt: TGTGCCAGCAGGGAGAGAGGTGGACTAGCGGGGTCCTACGAGCAGTACTTC
CDR3aa: CASRERGGLAGSYEQYF

abundance: many
j_gene: TRBJ1-1
v_gene: TRBV9
d_gene: -
CDR3nt: TGTGCCAGCAGCGGACAAAAATCGAACACTGAAGCTTTCTTT
CDR3aa: CASSGQKSNTEAFF

abundance: -
j_gene: TRBJ2-7
v_gene: TRBV15
d_gene: -
CDR3nt: TGTGCCACCAGCAGAGCCGGACAGACCTACGAGCAGTACTTC
CDR3aa: CATSRAGQTYEQYF

abundance: many
j_gene: TRBJ2-1
v_gene: TRBV28
d_gene: -
CDR3nt: TGTGCCAGCAGGGAGTTGTCCCCCTACAATGAGCAGTTCTTC
CDR3aa: CASRELSPYNEQFF

abundance: few
j_gene: TRBJ2-3
v_gene: TRBV6-1
d_gene: -
CDR3nt: TGTGCCAGCACTCTCTTAGGGGTCACAGATACGCAGTATTTT
CDR3aa: CASTLLGVTDTQYF

abundance: once
j_gene: TRBJ1-5
v_gene: TRBV4-3
d_gene: TRBD1
CDR3nt: TGCGCCAGCAGCTCATCGACAGGGGGACATCAGCCCCAGCATTTT
CDR3aa: CASSSSTGGHQPQHF

abundance: -
j_gene: TRBJ1-1
v_gene: TRBV11-2
d_gene: TRBD1
CDR3nt: TGTGCCAGCAGCTACCGACAGGGGCCGAACACTGAAGCTTTCTTT
CDR3aa: CASSYRQGPNTEAFF

abundance: many
j_gene: TRBJ2-7
v_gene: TRBV6-5
d_gene: -
CDR3nt: TGTGCCAGCAGTTACCAGGACAGCTACGAGCAGTACTTC
CDR3aa: CASSYQDSYEQYF

abundance: few
j_gene: TRBJ1-2
v_gene: TRBV4-1
d_gene: -
CDR3nt: TGCGCCAGCAGCCAAGACGATCGACAGATTAACTATGGCTACACCTTC
CDR3aa: CASSQDDRQINYGYTF

abundance: many
j_gene: TRBJ1-5
v_gene: TRBV27
d_gene: -
CDR3nt: TGTGCCAGCAGTGAGTTGAATAGCAATCAGCCCCAGCATTTT
CDR3aa: CASSELNSNQPQHF

abundance: few
j_gene: TRBJ1-2
v_gene: TRBV20-1
d_gene: -
CDR3nt: TGCAGTGCCCCGATAGATGGCTACACCTTC
CDR3aa: CSAPIDGYTF

abundance: -
j_gene: TRBJ2-7
v_gene: TRBV5-1
d_gene: -
CDR3nt: TGCGCCAGCGCCCTTTTGGGCGGCACCTACGAGCAGTACTTC
CDR3aa: CASALLGGTYEQYF

abundance: -
j_gene: TRBJ2-7
v_gene: TRBV9
d_gene: TRBD2
CDR3nt: TGTGCCAGCAGCGTAGGGCCTAGCGGGAGTTCGTACGAGCAGTACTTC
CDR3aa: CASSVGPSGSSYEQYF

abundance: once
j_gene: TRBJ2-3
v_gene: TRBV6-1
d_gene: TRBD2
CDR3nt: TGTGCCAGCAGCCACCGACTAGCGGGGACAGATACGCAGTATTTT
CDR3aa: CASSHRLAGTDTQYF

abundance: few
j_gene: TRBJ2-5
v_gene: TRBV3-1
d_gene: TRBD2
CDR3nt: TGTGCCAGCAGCCACCTACTAGCGGGAGCTAAGGAGACCCAGTACTTC
CDR3aa: CASSHLLAGAKETQYF

abundance: few
j_gene: TRBJ2-5
v_gene: TRBV13
d_gene: -
CDR3nt: TGTGCCAGTGGGAAACAGGGCGGAAAAGAGACCCAGTACTTC
CDR3aa: CASGKQGGKETQYF

abundance: few
j_gene: TRBJ2-7
v_gene: TRBV20-1
d_gene: TRBD2
CDR3nt: TGCAGTGCCACACCATCGGGGACTAGCGGGACGGAGCAGTACTTC
CDR3aa: CSATPSGTSGTEQYF

abundance: many
j_gene: TRBJ1-1
v_gene: TRBV2
d_gene: -
CDR3nt: TGTGCCAGCAGGGAGGGTGCGGTCACTGAAGCTTTCTTT
CDR3aa: CASREGAVTEAFF

abundance: -
j_gene: TRBJ2-7
v_gene: TRBV10-2
d_gene: -
CDR3nt: TGCGCCAGCAGTGAGGGAGTAAGGGGCAGGTCCTACGAGCAGTACTTC
CDR3aa: CASSEGVRGRSYEQYF

abundance: -
j_gene: TRBJ2-3
v_gene: TRBV9
d_gene: TRBD2
CDR3nt: TGTGCCAGCAGCGAGGACGGTTCAGGGACGGGAGGTACGCAGTATTTT
CDR3aa: CASSEDGSGTGGTQYF

abundance: -
j_gene: TRBJ1-4
v_gene: TRBV4-2
d_gene: -
CDR3nt: TGTGCCAGCAGCCGTCAAAGAGAACCTAAGGAAAAACTGTTTTTT
CDR3aa: CASSRQREPKEKLFF